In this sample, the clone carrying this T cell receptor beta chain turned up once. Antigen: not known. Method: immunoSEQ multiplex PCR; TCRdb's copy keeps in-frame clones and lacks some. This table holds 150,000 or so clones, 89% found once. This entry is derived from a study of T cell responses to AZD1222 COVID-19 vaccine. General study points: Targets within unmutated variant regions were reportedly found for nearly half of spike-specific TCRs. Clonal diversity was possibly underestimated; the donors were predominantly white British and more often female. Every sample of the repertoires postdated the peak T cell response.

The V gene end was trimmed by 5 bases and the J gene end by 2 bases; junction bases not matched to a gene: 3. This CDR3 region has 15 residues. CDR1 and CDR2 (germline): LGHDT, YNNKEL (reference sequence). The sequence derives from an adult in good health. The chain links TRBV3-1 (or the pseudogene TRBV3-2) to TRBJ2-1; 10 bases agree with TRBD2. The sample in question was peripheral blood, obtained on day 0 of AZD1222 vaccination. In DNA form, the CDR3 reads TGTGCCAGCAGCGCTGGACTAGCGGCCTACAATGAGCAGTTCTTC. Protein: CASSAGLAAYNEQFF.